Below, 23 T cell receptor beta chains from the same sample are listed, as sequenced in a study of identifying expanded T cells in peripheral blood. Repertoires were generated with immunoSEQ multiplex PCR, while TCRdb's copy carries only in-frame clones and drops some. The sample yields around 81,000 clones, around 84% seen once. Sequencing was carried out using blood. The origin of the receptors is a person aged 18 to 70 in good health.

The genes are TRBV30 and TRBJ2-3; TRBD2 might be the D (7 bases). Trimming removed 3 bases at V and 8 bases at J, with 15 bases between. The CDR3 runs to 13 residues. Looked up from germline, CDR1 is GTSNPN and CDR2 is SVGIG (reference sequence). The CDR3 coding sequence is TGTGCCTGGAGCCCACGGGGGGCTGGTACGCAGTATTTT. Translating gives CAWSPRGAGTQYF.

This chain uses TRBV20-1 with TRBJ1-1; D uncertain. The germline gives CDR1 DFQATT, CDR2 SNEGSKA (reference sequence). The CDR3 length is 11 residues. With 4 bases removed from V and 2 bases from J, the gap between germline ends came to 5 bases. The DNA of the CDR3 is TGCAGTGCTACATTTAACACTGAAGCTTTCTTT. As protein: CSATFNTEAFF.

CDR3 DNA: TGTGCCTGGACGAAAGCCATGAACACTGAAGCTTTCTTT. Amino acids: CAWTKAMNTEAFF. This chain joins TRBV30 and TRBJ1-1; D uncertain. The germline gives CDR1 GTSNPN, CDR2 SVGIG (reference sequence). The CDR3 length is 13 residues. Trimming removed 4 bases at V and 0 bases at J, with 9 bases between.

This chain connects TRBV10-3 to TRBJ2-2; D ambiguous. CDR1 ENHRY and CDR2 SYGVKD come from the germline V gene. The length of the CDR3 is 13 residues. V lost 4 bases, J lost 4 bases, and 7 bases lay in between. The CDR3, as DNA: TGTGCCATCAGTGGAAGTGGCACCGGGGAGCTGTTTTTT. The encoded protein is CAISGSGTGELFF.

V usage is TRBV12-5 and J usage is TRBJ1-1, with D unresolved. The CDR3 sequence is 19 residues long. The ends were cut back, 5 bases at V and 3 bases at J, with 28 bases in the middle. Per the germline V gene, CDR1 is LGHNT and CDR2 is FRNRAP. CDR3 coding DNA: TGTGCTAGTGGTGCCGCTCAGCCGGTGAGCTGGCTTGCGGACACTGAAGCTTTCTTT. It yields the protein CASGAAQPVSWLADTEAFF.

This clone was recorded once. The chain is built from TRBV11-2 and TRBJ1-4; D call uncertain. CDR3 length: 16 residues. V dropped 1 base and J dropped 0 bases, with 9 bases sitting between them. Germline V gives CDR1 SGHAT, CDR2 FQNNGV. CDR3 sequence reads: CASSLGSRATNEKLFF. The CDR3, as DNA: TGTGCCAGCAGCTTAGGGAGTAGGGCAACTAATGAAAAACTGTTTTTT.

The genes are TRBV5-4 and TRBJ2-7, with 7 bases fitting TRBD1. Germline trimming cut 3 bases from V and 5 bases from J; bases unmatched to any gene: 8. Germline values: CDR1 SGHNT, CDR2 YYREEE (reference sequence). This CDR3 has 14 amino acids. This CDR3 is CASSSKSQGDEQYF. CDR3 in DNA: TGTGCCAGCAGCTCGAAGTCCCAGGGGGACGAGCAGTACTTC.

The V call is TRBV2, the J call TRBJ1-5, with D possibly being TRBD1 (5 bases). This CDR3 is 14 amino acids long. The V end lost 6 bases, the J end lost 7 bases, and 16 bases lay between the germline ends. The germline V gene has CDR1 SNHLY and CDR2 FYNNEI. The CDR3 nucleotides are TGTGCCAGCAGGCCCGGACGCGGGGGGCAGCCCCAGCATTTT. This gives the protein CASRPGRGGQPQHF.

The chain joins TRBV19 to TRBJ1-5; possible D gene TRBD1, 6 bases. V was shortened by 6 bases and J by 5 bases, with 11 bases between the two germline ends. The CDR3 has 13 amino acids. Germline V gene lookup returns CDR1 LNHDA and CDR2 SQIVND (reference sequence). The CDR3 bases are TGTGCCAGTAGCGTGAGGGGGGATCAGCCCCAGCATTTT. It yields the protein CASSVRGDQPQHF.

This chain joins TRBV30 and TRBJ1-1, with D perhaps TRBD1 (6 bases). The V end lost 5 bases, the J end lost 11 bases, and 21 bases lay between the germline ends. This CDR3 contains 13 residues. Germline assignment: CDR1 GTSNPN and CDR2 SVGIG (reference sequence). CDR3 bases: TGTGCCTGGTCCGCGTTGGACAGCAGAAGGGCTTTCTTT. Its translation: CAWSALDSRRAFF.

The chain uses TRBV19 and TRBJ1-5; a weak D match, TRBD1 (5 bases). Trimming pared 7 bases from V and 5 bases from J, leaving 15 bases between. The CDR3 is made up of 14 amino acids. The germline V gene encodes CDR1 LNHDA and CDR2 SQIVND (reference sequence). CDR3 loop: CASTPGGTYQPQHF. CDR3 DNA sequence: TGTGCCAGTACTCCCGGGGGTACCTATCAGCCCCAGCATTTT.

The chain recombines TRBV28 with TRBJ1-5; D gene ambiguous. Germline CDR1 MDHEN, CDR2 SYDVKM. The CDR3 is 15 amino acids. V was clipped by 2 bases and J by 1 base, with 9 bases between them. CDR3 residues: CASSLRPGSNQPQHF. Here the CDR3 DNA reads TGTGCCAGCAGTTTAAGGCCCGGGAGCAATCAGCCCCAGCATTTT.

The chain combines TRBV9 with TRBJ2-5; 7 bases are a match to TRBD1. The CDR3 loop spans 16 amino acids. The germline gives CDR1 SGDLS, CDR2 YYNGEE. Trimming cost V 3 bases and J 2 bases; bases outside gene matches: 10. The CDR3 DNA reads TGTGCCAGCAGCGCCTTTGGTGGCAGGGGGCAAGAGACCCAGTACTTC. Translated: CASSAFGGRGQETQYF.

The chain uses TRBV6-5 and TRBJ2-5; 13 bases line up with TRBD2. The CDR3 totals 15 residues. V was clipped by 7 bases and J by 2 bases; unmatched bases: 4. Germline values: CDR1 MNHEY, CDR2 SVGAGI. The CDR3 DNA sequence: TGTGCCAGCAAAACTAGCGGGGGGGTACAAGAGACCCAGTACTTC. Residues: CASKTSGGVQETQYF.

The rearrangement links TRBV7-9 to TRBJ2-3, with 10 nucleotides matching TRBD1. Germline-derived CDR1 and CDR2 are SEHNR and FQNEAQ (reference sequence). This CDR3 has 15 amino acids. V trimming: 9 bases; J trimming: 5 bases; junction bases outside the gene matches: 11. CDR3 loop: CASLERQGAEDTQYF. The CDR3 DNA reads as TGTGCCAGTCTCGAACGACAGGGGGCAGAAGATACGCAGTATTTT. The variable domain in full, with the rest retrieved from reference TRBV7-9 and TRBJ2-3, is DTGVSQNPRHKITKRGQNVTFRCDPISEHNRLYWYRQTLGQGPEFLTYFQNEAQLEKSRLLSDRFSAERPKGSFSTLEIQRTEQGDSAMYLCASLERQGAEDTQYFGPGTRLTVL.

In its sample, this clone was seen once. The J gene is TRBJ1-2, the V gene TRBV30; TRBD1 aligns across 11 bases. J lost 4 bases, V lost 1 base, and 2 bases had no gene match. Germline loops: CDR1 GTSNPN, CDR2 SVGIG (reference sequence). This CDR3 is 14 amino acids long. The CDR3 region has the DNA TGTGCCTGGAGTGGGGGACAGGGGGGCTATGGCTACACCTTC. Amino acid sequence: CAWSGGQGGYGYTF.

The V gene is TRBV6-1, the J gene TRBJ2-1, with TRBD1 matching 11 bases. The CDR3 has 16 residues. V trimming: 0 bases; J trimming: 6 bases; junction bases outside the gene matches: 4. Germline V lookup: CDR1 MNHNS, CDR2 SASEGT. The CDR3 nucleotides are TGTGCCAGCAGTGAAGCTGGGACAGGGGGGATCAATGAGCAGTTCTTC. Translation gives CASSEAGTGGINEQFF.

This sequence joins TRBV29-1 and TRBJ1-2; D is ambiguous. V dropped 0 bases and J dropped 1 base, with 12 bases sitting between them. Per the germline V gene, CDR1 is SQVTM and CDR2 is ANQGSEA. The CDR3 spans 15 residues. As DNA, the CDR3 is TGCAGCGTTGAAGATCCCCAGAGTATTAACTATGGCTACACCTTC. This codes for CSVEDPQSINYGYTF.

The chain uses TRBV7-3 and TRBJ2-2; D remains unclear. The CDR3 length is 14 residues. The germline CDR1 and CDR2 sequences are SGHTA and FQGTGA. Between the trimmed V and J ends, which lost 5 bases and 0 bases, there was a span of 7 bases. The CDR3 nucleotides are TGTGCCAGCAGCCTTTCACCGAACACCGGGGAGCTGTTTTTT. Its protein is CASSLSPNTGELFF.

This CDR3 reads CASSYPRQLYGYTF. The CDR3 DNA is TGTGCCAGCAGTTACCCCAGACAGCTCTATGGCTACACCTTC. The V call is TRBV6-6, the J call TRBJ1-2; possible D gene TRBD1, 5 bases. Per germline, CDR1 MNHNY and CDR2 SVGAGI (reference sequence). V was shortened by 2 bases and J by 4 bases, with 11 bases between the two germline ends. CDR3 length equals 14 residues.

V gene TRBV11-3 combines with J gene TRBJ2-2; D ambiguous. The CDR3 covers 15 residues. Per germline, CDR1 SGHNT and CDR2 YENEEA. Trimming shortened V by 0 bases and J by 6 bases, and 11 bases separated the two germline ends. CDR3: CASSLDLISPGELFF. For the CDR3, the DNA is TGTGCCAGCAGCTTAGATCTGATTAGTCCCGGGGAGCTGTTTTTT.

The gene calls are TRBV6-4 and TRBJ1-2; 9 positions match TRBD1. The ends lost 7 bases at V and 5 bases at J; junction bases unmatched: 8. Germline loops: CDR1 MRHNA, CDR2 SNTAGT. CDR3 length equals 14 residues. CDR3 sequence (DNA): TGTGCCAGCACTCGGGACAGGGAATTTTATGGCTACACCTTC. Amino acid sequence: CASTRDREFYGYTF.

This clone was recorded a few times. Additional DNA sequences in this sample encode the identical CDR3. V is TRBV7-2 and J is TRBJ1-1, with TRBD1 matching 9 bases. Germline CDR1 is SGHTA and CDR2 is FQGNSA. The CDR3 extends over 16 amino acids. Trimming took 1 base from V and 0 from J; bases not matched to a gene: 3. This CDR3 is CASSLGGTGMNTEAFF. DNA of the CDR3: TGTGCCAGCAGCTTAGGGGGGACAGGGATGAACACTGAAGCTTTCTTT.